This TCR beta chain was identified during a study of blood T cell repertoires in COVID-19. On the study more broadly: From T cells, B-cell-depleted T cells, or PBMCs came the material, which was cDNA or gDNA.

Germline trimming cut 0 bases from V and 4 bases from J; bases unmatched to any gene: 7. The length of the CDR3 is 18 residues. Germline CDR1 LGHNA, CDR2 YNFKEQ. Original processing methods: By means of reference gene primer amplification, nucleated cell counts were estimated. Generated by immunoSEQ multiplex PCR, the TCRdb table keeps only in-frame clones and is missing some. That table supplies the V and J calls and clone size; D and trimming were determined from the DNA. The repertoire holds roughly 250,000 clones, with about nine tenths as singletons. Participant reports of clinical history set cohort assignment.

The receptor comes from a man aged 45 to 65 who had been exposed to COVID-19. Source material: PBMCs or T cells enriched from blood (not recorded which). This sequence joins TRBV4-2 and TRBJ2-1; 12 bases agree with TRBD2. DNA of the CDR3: TGTGCCAGCAGCCAAGAAATTTATCTAGCGGGGGGGTACAATGAGCAGTTCTTC. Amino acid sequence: CASSQEIYLAGGYNEQFF.